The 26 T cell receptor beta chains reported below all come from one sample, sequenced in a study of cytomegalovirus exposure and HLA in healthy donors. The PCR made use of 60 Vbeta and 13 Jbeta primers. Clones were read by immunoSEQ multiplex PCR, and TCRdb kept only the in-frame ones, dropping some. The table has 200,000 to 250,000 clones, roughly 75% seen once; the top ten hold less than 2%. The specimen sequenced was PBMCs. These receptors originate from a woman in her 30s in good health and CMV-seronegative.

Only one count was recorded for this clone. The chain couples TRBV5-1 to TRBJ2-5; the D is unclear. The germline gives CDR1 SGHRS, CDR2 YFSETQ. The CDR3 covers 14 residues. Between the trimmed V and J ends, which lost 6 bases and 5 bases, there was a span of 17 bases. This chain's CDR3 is CASTGQSSGETQYF. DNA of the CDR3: TGCGCCAGCACCGGTCAGTCATCCGGGGAGACCCAGTACTTC.

CDR3 coding DNA: TGTGCCAGCAGCTTAGAAGGGGATCCGCGCTATGGCTACACCTTC. This sequence encodes CASSLEGDPRYGYTF. The V gene is TRBV7-9, the J gene TRBJ1-2, with D possibly matching TRBD1 (5 bases). The CDR3 sequence is 15 residues long. V was trimmed by 1 base and J by 4 bases, leaving 13 bases between them. Germline CDR1 reads SEHNR; CDR2 reads FQNEAQ (reference sequence). The full variable domain, rest sourced from reference TRBV7-9 and TRBJ1-2, is DTGVSQNPRHKITKRGQNVTFRCDPISEHNRLYWYRQTLGQGPEFLTYFQNEAQLEKSRLLSDRFSAERPKGSFSTLEIQRTEQGDSAMYLCASSLEGDPRYGYTFGSGTRLTVV.

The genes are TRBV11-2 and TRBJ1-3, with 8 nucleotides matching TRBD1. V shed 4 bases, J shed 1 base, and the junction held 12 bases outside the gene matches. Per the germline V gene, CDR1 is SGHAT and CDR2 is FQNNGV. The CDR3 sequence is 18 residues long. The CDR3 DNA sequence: TGTGCCAGCAGCTCCCTAGCAGGGGGCAGCGTATCTGGAAACACCATATATTTT. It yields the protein CASSSLAGGSVSGNTIYF.

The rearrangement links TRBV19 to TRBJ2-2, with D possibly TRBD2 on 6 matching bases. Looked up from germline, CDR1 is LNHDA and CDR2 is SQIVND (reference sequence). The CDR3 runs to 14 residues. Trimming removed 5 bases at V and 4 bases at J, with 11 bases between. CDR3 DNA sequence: TGTGCCAGTAGTTTGGGGGGTACCACCGGGGAGCTGTTTTTT. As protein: CASSLGGTTGELFF.

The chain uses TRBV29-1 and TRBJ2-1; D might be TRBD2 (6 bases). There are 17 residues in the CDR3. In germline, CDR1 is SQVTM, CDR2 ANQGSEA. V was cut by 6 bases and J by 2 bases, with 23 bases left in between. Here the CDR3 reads CSVPGTLAYPTYNEQFF. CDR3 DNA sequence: TGCAGCGTCCCGGGAACTCTAGCGTATCCTACCTACAATGAGCAGTTCTTC.

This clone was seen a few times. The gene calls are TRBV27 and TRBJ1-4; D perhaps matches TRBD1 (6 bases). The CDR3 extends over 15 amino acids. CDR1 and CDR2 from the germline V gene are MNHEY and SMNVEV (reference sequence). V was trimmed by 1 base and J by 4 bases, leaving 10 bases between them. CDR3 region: CASSLWGQGNEKLFF. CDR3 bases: TGTGCCAGCAGTTTATGGGGGCAGGGTAATGAAAAACTGTTTTTT.

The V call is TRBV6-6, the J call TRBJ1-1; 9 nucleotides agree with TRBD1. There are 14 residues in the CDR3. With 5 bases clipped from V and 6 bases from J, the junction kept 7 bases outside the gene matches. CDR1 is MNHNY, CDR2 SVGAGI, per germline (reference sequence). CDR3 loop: CASSPSRQGAEAFF. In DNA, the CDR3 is TGTGCCAGCAGTCCCTCCCGACAGGGGGCTGAAGCTTTCTTT.

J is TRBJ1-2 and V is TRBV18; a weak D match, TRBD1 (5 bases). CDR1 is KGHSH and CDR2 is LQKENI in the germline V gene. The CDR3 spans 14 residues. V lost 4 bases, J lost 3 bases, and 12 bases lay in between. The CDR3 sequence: CASSLDQGHYGYTF. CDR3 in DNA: TGTGCCAGCTCACTGGATCAGGGCCACTATGGCTACACCTTC.

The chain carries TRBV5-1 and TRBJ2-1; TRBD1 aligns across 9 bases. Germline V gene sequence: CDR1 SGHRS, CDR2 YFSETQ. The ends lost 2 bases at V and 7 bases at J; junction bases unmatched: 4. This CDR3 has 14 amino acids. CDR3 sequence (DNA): TGCGCCAGCAGCTTAGGGACAGGGAAAAATGAGCAGTTCTTC. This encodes CASSLGTGKNEQFF.

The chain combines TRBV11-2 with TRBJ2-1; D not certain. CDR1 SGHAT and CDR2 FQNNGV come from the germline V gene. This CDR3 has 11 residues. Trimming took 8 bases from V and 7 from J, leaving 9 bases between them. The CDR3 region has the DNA TGTGCCAGCCGACTTGGGAATGAGCAGTTCTTC. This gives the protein CASRLGNEQFF.

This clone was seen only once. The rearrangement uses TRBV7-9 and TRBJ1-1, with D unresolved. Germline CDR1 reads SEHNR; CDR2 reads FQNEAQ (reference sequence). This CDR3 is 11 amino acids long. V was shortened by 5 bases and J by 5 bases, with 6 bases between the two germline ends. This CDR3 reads CASSQWTEAFF. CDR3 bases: TGTGCCAGCAGCCAGTGGACTGAAGCTTTCTTT.

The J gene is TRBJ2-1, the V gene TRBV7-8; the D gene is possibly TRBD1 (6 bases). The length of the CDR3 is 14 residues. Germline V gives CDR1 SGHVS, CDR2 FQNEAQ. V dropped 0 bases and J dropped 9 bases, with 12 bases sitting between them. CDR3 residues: CASSLAPDSSEQFF. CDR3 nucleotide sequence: TGTGCCAGCAGCTTAGCCCCGGACAGTTCTGAGCAGTTCTTC.

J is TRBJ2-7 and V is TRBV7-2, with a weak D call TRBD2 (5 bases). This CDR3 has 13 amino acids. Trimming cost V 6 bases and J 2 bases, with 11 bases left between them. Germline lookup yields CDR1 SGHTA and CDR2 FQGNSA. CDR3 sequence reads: CASRESGAYEQYF. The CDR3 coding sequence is TGTGCCAGCAGAGAGAGCGGAGCCTACGAGCAGTACTTC.

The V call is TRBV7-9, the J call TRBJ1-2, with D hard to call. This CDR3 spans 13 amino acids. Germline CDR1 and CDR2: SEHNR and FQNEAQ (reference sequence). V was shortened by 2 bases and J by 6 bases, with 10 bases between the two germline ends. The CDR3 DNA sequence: TGTGCCAGCAGCTTAACTGTGGCGGATGGCTACACCTTC. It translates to CASSLTVADGYTF. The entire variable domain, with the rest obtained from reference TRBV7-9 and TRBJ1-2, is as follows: DTGVSQNPRHKITKRGQNVTFRCDPISEHNRLYWYRQTLGQGPEFLTYFQNEAQLEKSRLLSDRFSAERPKGSFSTLEIQRTEQGDSAMYLCASSLTVADGYTFGSGTRLTVV.

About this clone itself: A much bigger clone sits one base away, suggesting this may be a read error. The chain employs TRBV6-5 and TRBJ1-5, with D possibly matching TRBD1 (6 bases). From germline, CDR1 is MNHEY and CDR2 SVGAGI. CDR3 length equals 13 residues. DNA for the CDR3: TGTGACAGCAGTACAGGGTCTTATCAGCCCCAGCATTTT. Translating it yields CDSSTGSYQPQHF.

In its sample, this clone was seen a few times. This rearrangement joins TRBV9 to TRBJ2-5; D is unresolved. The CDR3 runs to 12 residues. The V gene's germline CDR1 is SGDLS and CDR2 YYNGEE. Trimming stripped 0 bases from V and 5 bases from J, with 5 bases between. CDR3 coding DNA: TGTGCCAGCAGCGTAGCTGAGGAGACCCAGTACTTC. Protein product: CASSVAEETQYF.

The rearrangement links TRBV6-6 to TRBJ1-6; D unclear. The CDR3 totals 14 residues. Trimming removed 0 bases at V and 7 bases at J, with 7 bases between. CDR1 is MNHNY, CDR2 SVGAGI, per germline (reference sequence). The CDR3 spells CASSYSRWNSPLHF. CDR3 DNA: TGTGCCAGCAGTTACTCACGGTGGAATTCACCCCTCCACTTT.

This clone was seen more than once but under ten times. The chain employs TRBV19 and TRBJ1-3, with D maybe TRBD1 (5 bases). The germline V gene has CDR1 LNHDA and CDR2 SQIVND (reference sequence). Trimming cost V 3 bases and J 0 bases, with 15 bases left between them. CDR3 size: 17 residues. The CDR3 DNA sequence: TGTGCCAGTAGTATCTCACAGCGACAGACCTCTGGAAACACCATATATTTT. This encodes CASSISQRQTSGNTIYF. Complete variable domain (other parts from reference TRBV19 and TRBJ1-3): DGGITQSPKYLFRKEGQNVTLSCEQNLNHDAMYWYRQDPGQGLRLIYYSQIVNDFQKGDIAEGYSVSREKKESFPLTVTSAQKNPTAFYLCASSISQRQTSGNTIYFGEGSWLTVV.

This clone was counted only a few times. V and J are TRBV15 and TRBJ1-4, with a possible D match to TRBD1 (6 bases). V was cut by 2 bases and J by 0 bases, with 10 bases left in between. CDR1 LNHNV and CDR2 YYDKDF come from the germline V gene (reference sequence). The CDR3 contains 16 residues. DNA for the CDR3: TGTGCCACCAGCAGACAGAGACAGGCAACTAATGAAAAACTGTTTTTT. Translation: CATSRQRQATNEKLFF.

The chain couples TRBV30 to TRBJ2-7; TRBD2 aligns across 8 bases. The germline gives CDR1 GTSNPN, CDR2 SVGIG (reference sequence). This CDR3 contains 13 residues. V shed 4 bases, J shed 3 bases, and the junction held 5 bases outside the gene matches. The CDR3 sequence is CAWKAGALYEQYF. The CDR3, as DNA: TGTGCCTGGAAAGCGGGGGCCCTCTACGAGCAGTACTTC.

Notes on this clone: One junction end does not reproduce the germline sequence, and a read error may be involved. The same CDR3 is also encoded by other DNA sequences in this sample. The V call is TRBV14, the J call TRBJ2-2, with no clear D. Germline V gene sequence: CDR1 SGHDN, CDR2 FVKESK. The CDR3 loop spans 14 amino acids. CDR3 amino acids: CASSQVSNTGELFF. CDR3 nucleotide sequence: TGTGCTAGCAGCCAAGTCTCGAACACCGGGGAGCTGTTTTTT.

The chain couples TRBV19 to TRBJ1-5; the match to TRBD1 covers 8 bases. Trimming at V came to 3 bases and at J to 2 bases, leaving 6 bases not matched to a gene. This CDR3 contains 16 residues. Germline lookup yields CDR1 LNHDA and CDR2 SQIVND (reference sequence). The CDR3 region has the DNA TGTGCCAGTAGTATTTCTGGACAGGGACGCAATCAGCCCCAGCATTTT. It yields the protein CASSISGQGRNQPQHF.

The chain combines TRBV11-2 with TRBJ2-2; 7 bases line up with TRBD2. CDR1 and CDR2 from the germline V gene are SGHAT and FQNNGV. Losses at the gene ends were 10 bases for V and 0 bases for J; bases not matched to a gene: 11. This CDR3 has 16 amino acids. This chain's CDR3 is CATPPTGGANTGELFF. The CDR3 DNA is TGTGCCACTCCCCCGACGGGGGGAGCGAACACCGGGGAGCTGTTTTTT. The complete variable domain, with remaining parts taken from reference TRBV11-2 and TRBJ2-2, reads EAGVAQSPRYKIIEKRQSVAFWCNPISGHATLYWYQQILGQGPKLLIQFQNNGVVDDSQLPKDRFSAERLKGVDSTLKIQPAKLEDSAVYLCATPPTGGANTGELFFGEGSRLTVL.

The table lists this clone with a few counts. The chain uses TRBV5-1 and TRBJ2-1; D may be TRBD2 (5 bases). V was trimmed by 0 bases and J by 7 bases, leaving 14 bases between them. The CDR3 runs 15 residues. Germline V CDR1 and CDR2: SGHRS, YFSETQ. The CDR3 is CASSLGEIPWNEQFF. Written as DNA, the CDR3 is TGCGCCAGCAGCTTGGGGGAGATTCCATGGAATGAGCAGTTCTTC.

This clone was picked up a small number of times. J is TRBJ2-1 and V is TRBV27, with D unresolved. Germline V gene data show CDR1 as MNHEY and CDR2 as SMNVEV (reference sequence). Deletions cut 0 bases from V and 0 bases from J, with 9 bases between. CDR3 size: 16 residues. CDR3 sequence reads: CASSLSGDGSYNEQFF. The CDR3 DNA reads TGTGCCAGCAGTTTATCAGGAGATGGCTCCTACAATGAGCAGTTCTTC.

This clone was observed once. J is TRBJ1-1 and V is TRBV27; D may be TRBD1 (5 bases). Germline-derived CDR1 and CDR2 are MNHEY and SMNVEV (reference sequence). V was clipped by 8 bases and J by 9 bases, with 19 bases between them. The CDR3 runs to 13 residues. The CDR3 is CASRTLGGFKAFF. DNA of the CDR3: TGTGCCAGCCGCACCCTTGGGGGGTTTAAAGCTTTCTTT.